These 26 T cell receptor beta chains were sequenced from one sample in a study of blood T cell repertoires in COVID-19. The method was immunoSEQ multiplex PCR; TCRdb's version includes in-frame clones alone and lacks a portion of them. The sample lists some 85,000 clones, approximately 84% occurring once. Sample: peripheral blood. The receptors originated from a man aged 70 or older with COVID-19, enrolled during active disease.

The chain recombines TRBV24-1 with TRBJ2-5; a possible D gene is TRBD1 (6 bases). This CDR3 contains 14 residues. CDR1 KGHDR and CDR2 SFDVKD come from the germline V gene. CDR3 bases: TGTGCATCCTCCAGGGGAATGGGACAAGAGACCCAGTACTTC. This encodes CASSRGMGQETQYF.

This clone was counted a single time. This chain links TRBV18 with TRBJ2-3; a weak D match, TRBD2 (6 bases). Trimming cost V 3 bases and J 1 base, with 14 bases left between them. The CDR3 runs to 16 residues. Germline V gives CDR1 KGHSH, CDR2 LQKENI. Here the CDR3 DNA reads TGTGCCAGCTCACCTTTGGGGACGGGAGGCACAGATACGCAGTATTTT. This translates into CASSPLGTGGTDTQYF.

This clone appeared a few times. The chain recombines TRBV27 with TRBJ2-3; TRBD2 matches 7 bases. The CDR3 loop spans 15 amino acids. J gave up 6 bases and V 8 bases, and 14 bases lay outside the gene matches. Germline V gene lookup returns CDR1 MNHEY and CDR2 SMNVEV (reference sequence). The DNA for the CDR3 is TGTGCCAGCGGGGAGGGCAGGGCAGCCCGGGATACGCAGTATTTT. It codes for CASGEGRAARDTQYF.

V is TRBV15 and J is TRBJ2-5; 9 nucleotides match TRBD1. There are 13 residues in the CDR3. Trimming cost V 5 bases and J 4 bases; bases outside gene matches: 2. Germline V gene sequence: CDR1 LNHNV, CDR2 YYDKDF (reference sequence). The CDR3 here is CATSGDRVETQYF. The CDR3 coding sequence is TGTGCCACCAGCGGGGACAGGGTAGAGACCCAGTACTTC.

This chain connects TRBV10-2 to TRBJ2-7; TRBD1 matches at 9 bases. This CDR3 has 14 residues. Germline V lookup: CDR1 WSHSY, CDR2 SAAADI. V was clipped by 3 bases and J by 3 bases; unmatched bases: 3. CDR3 sequence (DNA): TGCGCCAGCAGTGAAAACAGGGGGCTCTACGAGCAGTACTTC. Translation gives CASSENRGLYEQYF.

This clone was seen more than once but under ten times. The rearrangement uses TRBV27 and TRBJ2-3; TRBD2 matches 12 bases. Germline CDR1 and CDR2: MNHEY and SMNVEV (reference sequence). Unmatched junction bases numbered 9, after V lost 0 bases and J lost 5 bases. This CDR3 is 18 amino acids long. The CDR3 region is CASSLSTPSGRAEDTQYF. CDR3 bases: TGTGCCAGCAGTTTATCTACTCCTAGCGGGAGGGCTGAAGATACGCAGTATTTT.

The V gene is TRBV12-5, the J gene TRBJ1-3; the D gene is possibly TRBD1 (6 bases). The CDR3 loop spans 13 amino acids. CDR1 is LGHNT, CDR2 FRNRAP, per germline. The ends were cut back, 5 bases at V and 4 bases at J, with 9 bases in the middle. The CDR3 reads CASGTGPGNTIYF. CDR3 sequence (DNA): TGTGCTAGTGGTACAGGGCCGGGAAACACCATATATTTT.

The rearrangement links TRBV5-1 to TRBJ1-6, with 9 bases identical to TRBD1. This CDR3 has 18 residues. Looked up from germline, CDR1 is SGHRS and CDR2 is YFSETQ. The J segment lost 5 bases and the V segment lost 0 bases, leaving 9 bases of the junction unmatched. DNA for the CDR3: TGCGCCAGCAGCTTGGCCCTTCTACGGACAGGGGATAATTCACCCCTCCACTTT. Its protein product is CASSLALLRTGDNSPLHF.

In DNA form, the CDR3 reads TGTGCCAGCAGTCGAACCGGACACAACAATCAGCCCCAGCATTTT. This translates into CASSRTGHNNQPQHF. This chain joins TRBV27 and TRBJ1-5; a possible D gene is TRBD1 (5 bases). The CDR3 is 15 residues long. Germline loops: CDR1 MNHEY, CDR2 SMNVEV (reference sequence). V lost 5 bases and J 3 bases, leaving 14 bases between the germline ends.

A few counts support this clone. This CDR3 reads CAWRDSPADPEAFF. The CDR3 DNA reads TGTGCCTGGAGGGACAGCCCCGCGGATCCTGAAGCTTTCTTT. The chain combines TRBV30 with TRBJ1-1, with a weak D call TRBD1 (6 bases). V was shortened by 3 bases and J by 6 bases, with 17 bases between the two germline ends. The CDR3 is 14 amino acids. Germline V gene lookup returns CDR1 GTSNPN and CDR2 SVGIG (reference sequence).

The rearrangement joins TRBV9 to TRBJ2-2; TRBD1 is a possible D gene (6 bases). Germline V lookup: CDR1 SGDLS, CDR2 YYNGEE. CDR3 length equals 13 residues. Trimming took off 3 bases at V and 4 bases at J, with 7 bases between the two ends. The CDR3 region is CASSGQVTGELFF. CDR3 nucleotides: TGTGCCAGCAGCGGACAGGTCACCGGGGAGCTGTTTTTT.

This clone was picked up a small number of times. The V call is TRBV7-6, the J call TRBJ2-7; D uncertain. V was pared by 1 base and J by 0 bases, with 7 bases between. Germline CDR1 and CDR2: SGHVS and FNYEAQ. The CDR3 consists of 14 residues. The CDR3 nucleotides read TGTGCCAGCAGCTTAGGCCGGAGCTCCTACGAGCAGTACTTC. It yields the protein CASSLGRSSYEQYF.

V is TRBV10-3 and J is TRBJ2-7; 7 nucleotides match TRBD1. Trimming took 6 bases from V and 2 from J; bases not matched to a gene: 4. Germline assignment: CDR1 ENHRY and CDR2 SYGVKD. The CDR3 extends over 13 amino acids. The CDR3 reads CAIRDRAPYEQYF. CDR3 sequence (DNA): TGTGCCATCAGAGACAGGGCCCCCTACGAGCAGTACTTC.

V is TRBV12-3 or TRBV12-4 and J is TRBJ2-5; TRBD2 matches at 9 bases. The CDR3 has 13 residues. The J segment lost 9 bases and the V segment lost 6 bases, leaving 8 bases of the junction unmatched. The CDR3 bases are TGTGCCAGCAGCCTACAGCGGGAGGCGGCCCAGTACTTC. Protein sequence: CASSLQREAAQYF.

V gene TRBV7-9 combines with J gene TRBJ1-3, with TRBD1 identical over 8 bases. After removal of 0 bases from V and 4 bases from J, the junction contained 14 bases not matched to a gene. Germline V gene data show CDR1 as SEHNR and CDR2 as FQNEAQ (reference sequence). The CDR3 length is 19 residues. The CDR3 loop reads CASSLAQEPWTGRGNTIYF. The CDR3 region has the DNA TGTGCCAGCAGCTTAGCCCAAGAGCCTTGGACAGGGCGGGGAAACACCATATATTTT.

The J gene is TRBJ1-2, the V gene TRBV29-1; D is uncertain. The CDR3 is made up of 12 amino acids. Germline lookup yields CDR1 SQVTM and CDR2 ANQGSEA. Trimming pared 4 bases from V and 7 bases from J, leaving 13 bases between. For the CDR3, the DNA is TGCAGCGTTGGGGGAGGGTCCGGTGGCTACACCTTC. Protein sequence: CSVGGGSGGYTF. Looking up the rest from reference TRBV29-1 and TRBJ1-2 gives the full variable domain: SAVISQKPSRDICQRGTSLTIQCQVDSQVTMMFWYRQQPGQSLTLIATANQGSEATYESGFVIDKFPISRPNLTFSTLTVSNMSPEDSSIYLCSVGGGSGGYTFGSGTRLTVV.

The CDR3 nucleotides are TGTGCCAGTAAACTCTCCCGGGGTCGGGATGAGCAGTTCTTC. Amino acid sequence: CASKLSRGRDEQFF. The chain employs TRBV28 and TRBJ2-1; D possibly corresponds to TRBD2 (5 bases). Germline values: CDR1 MDHEN, CDR2 SYDVKM. CDR3 length: 14 amino acids. V lost 9 bases to trimming and J lost 8 bases, with 20 bases between them.

Only a few counts were recorded for this clone. CDR3 DNA sequence: TGTGCCAGCAGATTCCGGGACAGGGAAGCTTTCTTT. Translating gives CASRFRDREAFF. V gene TRBV12-3 or TRBV12-4 combines with J gene TRBJ1-1, with 8 bases aligning to TRBD1. This CDR3 has 12 amino acids. The J segment lost 8 bases and the V segment lost 6 bases, leaving 5 bases of the junction unmatched.

The J gene is TRBJ1-6, the V gene TRBV13; TRBD1 agrees at 7 bases. The J segment lost 10 bases and the V segment lost 4 bases, leaving 10 bases of the junction unmatched. The CDR3 is 15 residues long. Per the germline V gene, CDR1 is PRHDT and CDR2 is FYEKMQ (reference sequence). CDR3 in amino acids: CASSSRQGGRSPLHF. DNA for the CDR3: TGTGCCAGCAGCTCCCGACAGGGAGGAAGATCACCCCTCCACTTT. Full variable domain (missing parts from reference TRBV13 and TRBJ1-6): AAGVIQSPRHLIKEKRETATLKCYPIPRHDTVYWYQQGPGQDPQFLISFYEKMQSDKGSIPDRFSAQQFSDYHSELNMSSLELGDSALYFCASSSRQGGRSPLHFGNGTRLTVT.

The chain has TRBV6-6 and TRBJ1-2, with a weak D call TRBD1 (5 bases). Trimming pared 7 bases from V and 5 bases from J, leaving 17 bases between. Germline V gives CDR1 MNHNY, CDR2 SVGAGI (reference sequence). The length of the CDR3 is 14 residues. The CDR3 DNA follows: TGTGCCAGCACGCTGGCGGGGGTTGATTATGGCTACACCTTC. Translated: CASTLAGVDYGYTF.

The V and J genes are TRBV28 and TRBJ1-1; 8 bases match TRBD1. The germline gives CDR1 MDHEN, CDR2 SYDVKM. The CDR3 covers 12 residues. J was trimmed by 5 bases and V by 11 bases; bases with no gene match: 7. The CDR3: CAGGQGVTEAFF. The CDR3 DNA reads as TGTGCCGGCGGACAGGGAGTTACTGAAGCTTTCTTT. Supplemented by reference TRBV28 and TRBJ1-1, the full variable domain reads DVKVTQSSRYLVKRTGEKVFLECVQDMDHENMFWYRQDPGLGLRLIYFSYDVKMKEKGDIPEGYSVSREKKERFSLILESASTNQTSMYLCAGGQGVTEAFFGQGTRLTVV.

This chain joins TRBV5-1 and TRBJ2-1, with 13 bases that match TRBD2. V lost 4 bases, J lost 2 bases, and 12 bases stayed unmatched. Germline CDR1 and CDR2: SGHRS and YFSETQ. The CDR3 runs to 19 residues. CDR3 bases: TGCGCCAGCAGCCGAAGGGGACTAGCGGGGCCCTACCCCTACAATGAGCAGTTCTTC. Its protein product is CASSRRGLAGPYPYNEQFF.

The chain is built from TRBV7-8 and TRBJ1-1; no clear D. This CDR3 has 13 residues. In germline, CDR1 is SGHVS, CDR2 FQNEAQ. V gave up 6 bases and J gave up 0 bases, with 8 bases separating them. The CDR3 is CASSQQLNTEAFF. CDR3 DNA: TGTGCCAGCAGTCAACAGTTGAACACTGAAGCTTTCTTT.

The CDR3 coding sequence is TGTGCCAGCAGTGAAGCCTTCAGGGATGGCTACACCTTC. It encodes CASSEAFRDGYTF. The chain uses TRBV6-1 and TRBJ1-2, with TRBD1 as a possible D gene (5 bases). Germline CDR1 MNHNS, CDR2 SASEGT. CDR3 length: 13 residues. Trimming took 0 bases from V and 6 from J, leaving 8 bases between them.

V gene TRBV27 combines with J gene TRBJ2-7; 7 bases are shared with TRBD1. V was clipped by 0 bases and J by 7 bases; unmatched bases: 9. This CDR3 is built from 15 residues. Germline CDR1 MNHEY, CDR2 SMNVEV (reference sequence). CDR3 DNA: TGTGCCAGCAGTTTATCCCGGACAGGCTCAAGGGAGCAGTACTTC. This encodes CASSLSRTGSREQYF.

V is TRBV6-1 and J is TRBJ2-3; 16 bases fit TRBD2. The trim removed 4 bases at V and 3 bases at J, leaving 4 bases unmatched. Germline V gene sequence: CDR1 MNHNS, CDR2 SASEGT. This CDR3 spans 17 amino acids. CDR3 nucleotide sequence: TGTGCCAGCAGTGCCGGGACTAGCGGGAGGGTTACAGATACGCAGTATTTT. Its translation: CASSAGTSGRVTDTQYF.